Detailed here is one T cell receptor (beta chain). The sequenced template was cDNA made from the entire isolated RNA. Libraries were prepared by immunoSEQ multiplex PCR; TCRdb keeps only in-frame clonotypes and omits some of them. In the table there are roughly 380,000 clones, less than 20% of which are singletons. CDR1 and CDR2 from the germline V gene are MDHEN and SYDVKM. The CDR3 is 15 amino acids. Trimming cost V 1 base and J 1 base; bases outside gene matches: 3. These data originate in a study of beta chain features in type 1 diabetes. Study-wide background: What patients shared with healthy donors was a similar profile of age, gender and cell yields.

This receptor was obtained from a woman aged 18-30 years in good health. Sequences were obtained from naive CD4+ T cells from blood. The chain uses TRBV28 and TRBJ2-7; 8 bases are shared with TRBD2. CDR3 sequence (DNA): TGTGCCAGCAGTTTATCAAGCGGGGGTTCCTACGAGCAGTACTTC. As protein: CASSLSSGGSYEQYF.